Below, 15 T cell receptor beta chains from the same sample are listed, as sequenced in a study of blood T cell repertoires in COVID-19. The assay was immunoSEQ multiplex PCR, and TCRdb's table has in-frame clones only and misses some. The sample lists around 280,000 clones; around nine tenths were seen once. The sequencing sample was made of PBMCs or T cells enriched from blood (not recorded which). Every receptor here comes from a woman aged 40-49 years who had recovered from COVID-19.

This chain connects TRBV2 to TRBJ1-4; unclear D gene. There are 17 residues in the CDR3. Germline V gives CDR1 SNHLY, CDR2 FYNNEI. V lost 3 bases to trimming and J lost 0 bases, with 14 bases between them. The CDR3 DNA reads TGTGCCAGCAGTGATGGGCAGGCCATTCCAACTAATGAAAAACTGTTTTTT. Translating it yields CASSDGQAIPTNEKLFF.

V usage is TRBV5-4 and J usage is TRBJ1-6; D perhaps matches TRBD1 (5 bases). This CDR3 spans 15 amino acids. Germline loops: CDR1 SGHNT, CDR2 YYREEE (reference sequence). The ends were cut back, 2 bases at V and 9 bases at J, with 15 bases in the middle. In DNA form, the CDR3 reads TGTGCCAGCAGCTTTCAGGGTTCGCGCTCTTCACCCCTCCACTTT. Translation: CASSFQGSRSSPLHF. The whole variable domain, remainder taken from reference TRBV5-4 and TRBJ1-6, is ETGVTQSPTHLIKTRGQQVTLRCSSQSGHNTVSWYQQALGQGPQFIFQYYREEENGRGNFPPRFSGLQFPNYSSELNVNALELDDSALYLCASSFQGSRSSPLHFGNGTRLTVT.

As regards this clone: The sample contains more than one DNA sequence encoding this CDR3. This rearrangement joins TRBV30 to TRBJ1-1, with a possible D match to TRBD1 (6 bases). The CDR3 has 13 residues. Between the trimmed V and J ends, which lost 4 bases and 0 bases, there was a span of 9 bases. Germline values: CDR1 GTSNPN, CDR2 SVGIG (reference sequence). The CDR3 here is CAWIGQLNTEAFF. The DNA for the CDR3 is TGTGCCTGGATAGGACAGCTGAACACTGAAGCTTTCTTT.

The rearrangement links TRBV20-1 to TRBJ1-6, with unresolved D. CDR3 length equals 14 residues. Germline CDR1 reads DFQATT; CDR2 reads SNEGSKA (reference sequence). Trimming took 3 bases from V and 0 from J, leaving 6 bases between them. CDR3: CSASYSSYNSPLHF. CDR3 bases: TGCAGTGCTAGTTATAGCTCCTATAATTCACCCCTCCACTTT.

The V gene is TRBV30, the J gene TRBJ1-4, with 7 positions matching TRBD1. J gave up 5 bases and V 3 bases, and 6 bases lay outside the gene matches. The V gene's germline CDR1 is GTSNPN and CDR2 SVGIG (reference sequence). The CDR3 runs 14 residues. In DNA, the CDR3 is TGTGCCTGGAGCAGGGACAGAAGCAATGAAAAACTGTTTTTT. This sequence encodes CAWSRDRSNEKLFF.

The chain joins TRBV30 to TRBJ2-5; the match to TRBD2 covers 9 bases. Trimming cost V 3 bases and J 1 base; bases outside gene matches: 3. The V gene's germline CDR1 is GTSNPN and CDR2 SVGIG (reference sequence). This CDR3 contains 14 residues. The CDR3 DNA is TGTGCCTGGAGACTAGCGGGCCTCCAAGAGACCCAGTACTTC. Translated: CAWRLAGLQETQYF.

This clone was recorded once. The CDR3 DNA follows: TGTGCCAGCAGTAACGCCGGGACACTCACCGGGGAGCTGTTTTTT. Amino acids: CASSNAGTLTGELFF. The chain has TRBV28 and TRBJ2-2; possibly TRBD1 for D (6 bases). Germline loops: CDR1 MDHEN, CDR2 SYDVKM. This CDR3 contains 15 residues. With 5 bases removed from V and 4 bases from J, the gap between germline ends came to 14 bases.

The table lists this clone with a count of one. The J gene is TRBJ2-7, the V gene TRBV3-1 (or the pseudogene TRBV3-2), with 10 bases fitting TRBD2. Germline V gene data show CDR1 as LGHDT and CDR2 as YNNKEL (reference sequence). CDR3 size: 14 residues. V trimming: 1 base; J trimming: 6 bases; junction bases outside the gene matches: 3. The CDR3 reads CASSQGTSGIEQYF. CDR3 coding DNA: TGTGCCAGCAGCCAAGGGACTAGCGGCATCGAGCAGTACTTC.

V is TRBV4-3 and J is TRBJ2-1; 9 bases fit TRBD1. Germline V lookup: CDR1 LGHNA, CDR2 YSLEER. The J segment lost 3 bases and the V segment lost 1 base, leaving 1 base of the junction unmatched. This CDR3 has 15 residues. The CDR3 region is CASSQGDRDYNEQFF. CDR3 coding DNA: TGCGCCAGCAGCCAAGGGGACAGGGACTACAATGAGCAGTTCTTC.

The V and J genes are TRBV27 and TRBJ1-1, with D possibly TRBD1 on 6 matching bases. Trimming took 3 bases from V and 0 from J, leaving 8 bases between them. This CDR3 has 14 amino acids. Per the germline V gene, CDR1 is MNHEY and CDR2 is SMNVEV (reference sequence). The CDR3 here is CASSLDRLNTEAFF. CDR3 coding DNA: TGTGCCAGCAGTTTGGACAGATTGAACACTGAAGCTTTCTTT.

This clone has just a few counts. V and J are TRBV6-5 and TRBJ1-5; D might be TRBD1 (6 bases). V dropped 5 bases and J dropped 0 bases, with 11 bases sitting between them. This CDR3 contains 15 residues. Germline values: CDR1 MNHEY, CDR2 SVGAGI. The CDR3 reads CASSRGGNSNQPQHF. The CDR3 nucleotides read TGTGCCAGCAGTCGAGGGGGAAATAGCAATCAGCCCCAGCATTTT.

The chain carries TRBV10-3 and TRBJ2-7, with a possible D match to TRBD2 (6 bases). CDR1 and CDR2 (germline): ENHRY, SYGVKD. Trimming left V 0 bases short and J 8 bases short, with 17 bases between. The CDR3 has 15 residues. The CDR3 DNA sequence: TGTGCCATCAGTGAGTCGAGTTCAGGGACTGAAAAGCAGTACTTC. Its protein is CAISESSSGTEKQYF.

The table lists this clone with a count of one. This rearrangement joins TRBV7-9 to TRBJ1-1; D not certain. Germline V gives CDR1 SEHNR, CDR2 FQNEAQ (reference sequence). V lost 6 bases to trimming and J lost 2 bases, with 13 bases between them. The length of the CDR3 is 14 residues. The CDR3 bases are TGTGCCAGCAGTCGTGGAGGAGCCAACACTGAAGCTTTCTTT. It specifies CASSRGGANTEAFF.

The rearrangement uses TRBV6-5 and TRBJ1-5; D is uncertain. The CDR3 consists of 13 residues. The germline V and J ends were trimmed by 6 bases and 3 bases, with 9 bases remaining between them. Germline V lookup: CDR1 MNHEY, CDR2 SVGAGI. For the CDR3, the DNA is TGTGCCAGCAGGGGCAGGATCAATCAGCCCCAGCATTTT. Protein: CASRGRINQPQHF.

This chain uses TRBV5-1 with TRBJ1-4; 7 bases are a match to TRBD1. Trimming at V came to 0 bases and at J to 8 bases, leaving 7 bases not matched to a gene. This CDR3 contains 15 residues. Germline assignment: CDR1 SGHRS and CDR2 YFSETQ. The chain's CDR3 is CASSLAPAQGEKLFF. CDR3 bases: TGCGCCAGCAGCTTGGCCCCGGCACAGGGGGAAAAACTGTTTTTT.